Presented here are 21 T cell receptor beta chains from one specimen sequenced in a study of vaccination and CD4 T cells after COVID-19. Which antigens these TCRs recognize remains unknown. Treatment specified: approximately 10-day PBMC culture with coronavirus spike peptide pools or control peptides (ViraFEST assay). With the Oncomine TCR Beta short-read assay, DNA from cultured CD4+ T cells was sequenced. TCRdb used MiXCR to reprocess the PCR reads, holding one entry per CDR3 protein. Of 20,000 to 25,000 distinct CDR3 sequences listed, 67% are singletons. Sequenced material: CD4+ T cells from blood, cultured in vitro, taken after SARS-CoV-2 vaccination. These receptors were taken from a human donor who received a COVID-19 vaccine.

Here the CDR3 reads CASSGYDRGSYNEQFF. In DNA, the CDR3 is TGTGCCAGCAGTGGGTATGACAGGGGATCCTACAATGAGCAGTTCTTC. V gene TRBV27 combines with J gene TRBJ2-1; 8 nucleotides align to TRBD1. The J segment lost 1 base and the V segment lost 5 bases, leaving 7 bases of the junction unmatched. Germline V gives CDR1 MNHEY, CDR2 SMNVEV (reference sequence). CDR3 size: 16 residues.

The CDR3 sequence is CASSYSLWDRGMRSTEAFF. CDR3 DNA: TGTGCCAGCAGTTACTCGCTTTGGGACAGGGGGATGCGGTCCACTGAAGCTTTCTTT. The V and J genes are TRBV6-2 or TRBV6-3 and TRBJ1-1; TRBD1 matches at 11 bases. CDR3 size: 19 residues. The germline V gene encodes CDR1 MNHEY and CDR2 SVGEGT. V lost 0 bases to trimming and J lost 4 bases; unmatched junction nucleotides: 13.

The V and J genes are TRBV11-3 and TRBJ1-1, with D possibly TRBD1 on 5 matching bases. This CDR3 is built from 15 residues. The V end lost 5 bases, the J end lost 7 bases, and 20 bases lay between the germline ends. Per the germline V gene, CDR1 is SGHNT and CDR2 is YENEEA. CDR3 coding DNA: TGTGCCAGCAGCATATACCGGGTCAGGGAGGGTGAAGCTTTCTTT. It translates to CASSIYRVREGEAFF.

V and J are TRBV5-4 and TRBJ2-5; 8 bases line up with TRBD1. The CDR3 runs 14 residues. Germline V gene data show CDR1 as SGHNT and CDR2 as YYREEE (reference sequence). V lost 0 bases to trimming and J lost 4 bases; unmatched junction nucleotides: 2. CDR3 region: CASSLVGQGETQYF. The DNA for the CDR3 is TGTGCCAGCAGCTTGGTAGGACAGGGAGAGACCCAGTACTTC.

The V gene is TRBV24-1, the J gene TRBJ2-3, with 9 bases matching TRBD2. V dropped 6 bases and J dropped 7; count of bases not matched to a gene: 10. CDR3 length: 15 residues. Germline-derived CDR1 and CDR2 are KGHDR and SFDVKD. The CDR3 bases are TGTGCCACCAGTCAGACTAGCGGTATCGTATATACGCAGTATTTT. Protein product: CATSQTSGIVYTQYF.

V is TRBV6-1 and J is TRBJ2-1; TRBD1 might be the D (6 bases). V lost 8 bases to trimming and J lost 4 bases, with 15 bases between them. CDR1 and CDR2 (germline): MNHNS, SASEGT. This CDR3 has 14 amino acids. The CDR3 reads CASFKQGRYNEQFF. The CDR3 coding sequence is TGTGCCAGCTTCAAACAGGGACGGTACAATGAGCAGTTCTTC.

This clonotype occurred once. This chain joins TRBV6-5 and TRBJ2-5; 8 bases are a match to TRBD1. This CDR3 has 14 residues. Germline trimming cut 2 bases from V and 5 bases from J; bases unmatched to any gene: 4. Per the germline V gene, CDR1 is MNHEY and CDR2 is SVGAGI. Here the CDR3 DNA reads TGTGCCAGCAGTTACCGGACAGGGCCTGAGACCCAGTACTTC. It specifies CASSYRTGPETQYF.

The CDR3 is CASSEKGGGDQPQHF. The DNA of the CDR3 is TGTGCCAGCAGTGAAAAGGGGGGAGGCGATCAGCCCCAGCATTTT. The V and J genes are TRBV6-1 and TRBJ1-5; D might be TRBD1 (6 bases). CDR3 size: 15 residues. Looked up from germline, CDR1 is MNHNS and CDR2 is SASEGT. With 2 bases removed from V and 5 bases from J, the gap between germline ends came to 13 bases.

The chain couples TRBV5-5 to TRBJ1-1; 11 nucleotides align to TRBD1. In germline, CDR1 is SGHKS, CDR2 YYEKEE (reference sequence). The V segment lost 4 bases and the J segment 0 bases; nucleotides outside the gene matches: 8. The CDR3 consists of 17 residues. The CDR3 nucleotides are TGTGCCAGCAGCCGGACAGGGGGCACCTTCATGAACACTGAAGCTTTCTTT. It specifies CASSRTGGTFMNTEAFF.

A single count supports this clonotype. The chain has TRBV6-2 or TRBV6-3 and TRBJ2-3; 8 positions agree with TRBD2. V was pared by 4 bases and J by 8 bases, with 14 bases of the junction left unmatched. The CDR3 is 16 residues long. Per germline, CDR1 MNHEY and CDR2 SVGEGT. The CDR3 spells CASSSLAGSGGGTQYF. The CDR3 coding sequence is TGTGCCAGCAGTTCGTTAGCGGGGTCAGGTGGGGGTACGCAGTATTTT.

This clonotype turned up a few times. This chain uses TRBV24-1 with TRBJ1-1; maybe TRBD1 (5 bases). CDR1 is KGHDR, CDR2 SFDVKD, per germline. V lost 10 bases, J lost 10 bases, and 21 bases lay in between. The CDR3 is 13 amino acids. CDR3 in DNA: TGTGCCACGGGGGAAACAGGAATCCGACTAGCTTTCTTT. It encodes CATGETGIRLAFF.

The chain uses TRBV10-3 and TRBJ2-7, with 7 bases identical to TRBD2. Germline CDR1 and CDR2: ENHRY and SYGVKD. This CDR3 comprises 13 residues. The V gene end was trimmed by 3 bases and the J gene end by 4 bases; junction bases not matched to a gene: 3. The CDR3 region has the DNA TGTGCCATCAGTGAAACTAGCGAGTACGAGCAGTACTTC. Amino acid sequence: CAISETSEYEQYF.

This sequence joins TRBV7-9 and TRBJ1-1; 12 positions agree with TRBD1. The germline CDR1 and CDR2 sequences are SEHNR and FQNEAQ (reference sequence). The ends lost 3 bases at V and 5 bases at J; junction bases unmatched: 7. The CDR3 has 16 residues. Here the CDR3 reads CASSFPGQGAGTEAFF. The CDR3 DNA sequence: TGTGCCAGCAGCTTTCCGGGACAGGGGGCTGGAACTGAAGCTTTCTTT.

V is TRBV20-1 and J is TRBJ2-7, with 9 bases matching TRBD1. Trimming removed 1 base from V and 4 bases from J; junction bases left unmatched: 5. This CDR3 contains 14 residues. Germline-derived CDR1 and CDR2 are DFQATT and SNEGSKA (reference sequence). The CDR3 loop is CSARVPGQGYEQYF. The CDR3 nucleotides read TGCAGTGCTAGAGTACCGGGACAGGGTTACGAGCAGTACTTC.

V usage is TRBV20-1 and J usage is TRBJ1-1, with TRBD1 identical over 9 bases. V trimming: 5 bases; J trimming: 1 base; junction bases outside the gene matches: 8. The CDR3 runs to 15 residues. In germline, CDR1 is DFQATT, CDR2 SNEGSKA (reference sequence). Here the CDR3 reads CSAFPWGQGNTEAFF. The CDR3 DNA follows: TGCAGTGCTTTCCCCTGGGGACAGGGGAACACTGAAGCTTTCTTT.

There are a few counts of this clonotype. The chain couples TRBV20-1 to TRBJ1-6; a possible D gene is TRBD1 (5 bases). V lost 1 base and J lost 5, with 12 bases in between. The CDR3 loop spans 15 amino acids. The germline V gene has CDR1 DFQATT and CDR2 SNEGSKA (reference sequence). The CDR3 nucleotides read TGCAGTGCTAGAGGTCCAGGGTGGGATAATTCACCCCTCCACTTT. It translates to CSARGPGWDNSPLHF.

This clonotype was detected a few times. The gene calls are TRBV20-1 and TRBJ2-3, with 10 bases matching TRBD1. V trimming: 7 bases; J trimming: 2 bases; junction bases outside the gene matches: 12. Germline-derived CDR1 and CDR2 are DFQATT and SNEGSKA (reference sequence). The CDR3 length is 16 residues. The CDR3 here is CSGQGPGQGFTDTQYF. CDR3 DNA sequence: TGCAGTGGTCAAGGCCCGGGACAGGGGTTCACAGATACGCAGTATTTT.

This chain uses TRBV6-5 with TRBJ2-4; 8 bases agree with TRBD2. Losses at the gene ends were 2 bases for V and 7 bases for J; bases not matched to a gene: 16. This CDR3 region has 18 residues. Germline V gene sequence: CDR1 MNHEY, CDR2 SVGAGI. The CDR3 spells CASSYALTDSGEVNIQYF. The CDR3 region has the DNA TGTGCCAGCAGTTACGCGTTGACGGATAGCGGGGAGGTGAACATTCAGTACTTC.

V usage is TRBV9 and J usage is TRBJ1-6; D is unclear. The CDR3 has 15 residues. Germline values: CDR1 SGDLS, CDR2 YYNGEE. With 0 bases removed from V and 8 bases from J, the gap between germline ends came to 12 bases. Written as DNA, the CDR3 is TGTGCCAGCAGCGTAGCCCCACTAGTAGATTCACCCCTCCACTTT. This sequence encodes CASSVAPLVDSPLHF.

In this sample, this clonotype turned up once. The chain couples TRBV18 to TRBJ2-3; 10 bases are a match to TRBD2. The J segment lost 6 bases and the V segment lost 0 bases, leaving 9 bases of the junction unmatched. Germline V gene data show CDR1 as KGHSH and CDR2 as LQKENI. CDR3 length: 17 residues. This CDR3 is CASSPPERGGRGDTQYF. The CDR3 DNA reads TGTGCCAGCTCACCACCGGAGCGGGGGGGCCGGGGGGATACGCAGTATTTT.

The chain joins TRBV30 to TRBJ2-3; D may be TRBD1 (5 bases). This CDR3 is built from 13 residues. Germline loops: CDR1 GTSNPN, CDR2 SVGIG (reference sequence). Trimming removed 0 bases from V and 5 bases from J, with 9 bases in between. CDR3 loop: CAWSVGVGDTQYF. For the CDR3, the DNA is TGTGCCTGGAGTGTAGGGGTGGGAGATACGCAGTATTTT.